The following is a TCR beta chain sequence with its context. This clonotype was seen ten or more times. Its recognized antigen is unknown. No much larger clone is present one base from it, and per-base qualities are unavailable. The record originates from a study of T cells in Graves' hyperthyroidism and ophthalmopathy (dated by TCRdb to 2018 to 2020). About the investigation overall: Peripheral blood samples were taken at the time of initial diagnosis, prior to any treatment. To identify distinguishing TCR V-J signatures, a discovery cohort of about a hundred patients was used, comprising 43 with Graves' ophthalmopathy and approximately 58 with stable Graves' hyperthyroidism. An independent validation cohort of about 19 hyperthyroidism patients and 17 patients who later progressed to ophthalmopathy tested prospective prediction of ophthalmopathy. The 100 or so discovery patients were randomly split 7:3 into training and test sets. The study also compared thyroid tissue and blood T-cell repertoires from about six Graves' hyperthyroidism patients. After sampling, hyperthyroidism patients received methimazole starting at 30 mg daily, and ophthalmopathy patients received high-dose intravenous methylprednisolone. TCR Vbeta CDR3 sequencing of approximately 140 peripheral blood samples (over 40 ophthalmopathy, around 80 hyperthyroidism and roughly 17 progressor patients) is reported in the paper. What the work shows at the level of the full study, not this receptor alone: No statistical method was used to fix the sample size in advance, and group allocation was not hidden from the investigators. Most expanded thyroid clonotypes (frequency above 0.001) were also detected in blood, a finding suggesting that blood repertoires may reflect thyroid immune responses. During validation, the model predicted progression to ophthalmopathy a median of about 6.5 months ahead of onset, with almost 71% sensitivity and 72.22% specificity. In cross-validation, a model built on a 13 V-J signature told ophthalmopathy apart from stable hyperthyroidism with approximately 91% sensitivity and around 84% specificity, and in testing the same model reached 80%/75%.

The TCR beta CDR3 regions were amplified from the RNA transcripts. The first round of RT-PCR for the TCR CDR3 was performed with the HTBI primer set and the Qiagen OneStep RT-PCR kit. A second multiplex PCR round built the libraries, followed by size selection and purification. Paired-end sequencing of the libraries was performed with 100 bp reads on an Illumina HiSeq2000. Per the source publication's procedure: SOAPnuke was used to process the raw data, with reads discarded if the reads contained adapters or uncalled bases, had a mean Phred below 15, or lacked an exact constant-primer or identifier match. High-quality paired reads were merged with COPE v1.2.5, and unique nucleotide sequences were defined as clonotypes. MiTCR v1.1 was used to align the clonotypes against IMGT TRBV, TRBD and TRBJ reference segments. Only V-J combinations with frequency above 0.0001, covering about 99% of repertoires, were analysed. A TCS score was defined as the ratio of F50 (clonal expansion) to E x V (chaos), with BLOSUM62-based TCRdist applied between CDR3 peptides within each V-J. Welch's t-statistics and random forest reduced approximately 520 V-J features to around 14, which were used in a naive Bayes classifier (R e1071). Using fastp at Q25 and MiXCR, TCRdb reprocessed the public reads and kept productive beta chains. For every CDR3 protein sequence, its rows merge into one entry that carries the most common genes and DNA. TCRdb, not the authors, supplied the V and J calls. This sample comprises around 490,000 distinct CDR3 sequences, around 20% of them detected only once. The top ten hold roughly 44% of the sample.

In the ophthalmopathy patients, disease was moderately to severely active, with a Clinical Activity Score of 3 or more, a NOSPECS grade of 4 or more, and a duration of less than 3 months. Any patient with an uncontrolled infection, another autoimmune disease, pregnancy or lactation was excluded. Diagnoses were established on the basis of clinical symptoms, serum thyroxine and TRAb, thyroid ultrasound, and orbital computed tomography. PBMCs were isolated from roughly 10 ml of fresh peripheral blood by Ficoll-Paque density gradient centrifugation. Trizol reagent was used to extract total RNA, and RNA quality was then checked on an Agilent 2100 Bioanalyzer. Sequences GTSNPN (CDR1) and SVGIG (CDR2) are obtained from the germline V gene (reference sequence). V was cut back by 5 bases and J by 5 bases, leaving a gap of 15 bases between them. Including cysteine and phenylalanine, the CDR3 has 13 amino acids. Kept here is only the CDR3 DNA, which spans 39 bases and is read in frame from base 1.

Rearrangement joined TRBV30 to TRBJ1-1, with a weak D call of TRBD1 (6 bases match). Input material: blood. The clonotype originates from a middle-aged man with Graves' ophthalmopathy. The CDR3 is CAWRDKGDTEAFF. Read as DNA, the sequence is TGTGCCTGGCGGGACAAGGGTGATACTGAAGCTTTCTTT.